This T cell receptor beta chain was observed in a study of blood T cell repertoires in COVID-19. Methods used by the authors: Amplification with reference gene primers provided the estimates of nucleated cell counts. Sequencing used immunoSEQ multiplex PCR; TCRdb keeps in-frame clones, though not all of them. Clone size and V and J calls were adopted from that table, with D and trimming inferred from the DNA. The table lists roughly 76,000 clones, roughly 91% of them singletons. The CDR3 totals 13 residues. Trimming took off 3 bases at V and 5 bases at J, with 7 bases between the two ends. Germline V gene data show CDR1 as MNHNS and CDR2 as SASEGT.

The TCR was taken from a woman between 18 and 29 years old with acute or convalescent COVID-19. The specimen sequenced was peripheral blood. The V gene is TRBV6-1, the J gene TRBJ1-4, with no clear D. In DNA, the CDR3 is TGTGCCAGCAGTGATAGGGAGAATGAAAAACTGTTTTTT. Translated, it gives CASSDRENEKLFF.